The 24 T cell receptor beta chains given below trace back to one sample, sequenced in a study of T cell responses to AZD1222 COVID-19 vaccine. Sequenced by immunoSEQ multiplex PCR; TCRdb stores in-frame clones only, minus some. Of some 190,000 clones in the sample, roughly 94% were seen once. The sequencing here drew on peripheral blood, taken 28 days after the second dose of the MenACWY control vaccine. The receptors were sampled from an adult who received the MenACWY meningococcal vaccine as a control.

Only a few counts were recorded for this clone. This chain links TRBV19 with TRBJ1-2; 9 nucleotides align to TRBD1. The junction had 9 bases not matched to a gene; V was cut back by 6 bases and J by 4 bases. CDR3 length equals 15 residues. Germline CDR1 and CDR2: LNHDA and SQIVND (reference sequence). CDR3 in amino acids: CASRQSGTGPYGYTF. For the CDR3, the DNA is TGTGCCAGTAGACAATCCGGGACAGGGCCCTATGGCTACACCTTC.

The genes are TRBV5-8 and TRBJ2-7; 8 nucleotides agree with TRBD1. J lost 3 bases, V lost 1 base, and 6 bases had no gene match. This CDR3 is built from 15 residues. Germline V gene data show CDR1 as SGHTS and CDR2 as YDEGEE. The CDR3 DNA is TGTGCCAGCAGCTTGCTTCCGGGACAGGACTACGAGCAGTACTTC. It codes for CASSLLPGQDYEQYF.

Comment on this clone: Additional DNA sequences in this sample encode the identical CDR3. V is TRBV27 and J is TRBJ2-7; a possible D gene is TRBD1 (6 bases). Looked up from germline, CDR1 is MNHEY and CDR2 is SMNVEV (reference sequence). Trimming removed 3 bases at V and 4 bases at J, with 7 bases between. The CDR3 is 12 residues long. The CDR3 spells CASSLRGYEQYF. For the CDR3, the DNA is TGTGCCAGCAGTTTGAGGGGGTACGAGCAGTACTTC.

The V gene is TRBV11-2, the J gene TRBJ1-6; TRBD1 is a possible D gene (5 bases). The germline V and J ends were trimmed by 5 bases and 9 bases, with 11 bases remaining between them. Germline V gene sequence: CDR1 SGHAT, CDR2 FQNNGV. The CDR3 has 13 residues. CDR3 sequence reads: CASSLGAGSPLHF. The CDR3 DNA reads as TGTGCCAGCAGCCTAGGGGCGGGTTCACCCCTCCACTTT.

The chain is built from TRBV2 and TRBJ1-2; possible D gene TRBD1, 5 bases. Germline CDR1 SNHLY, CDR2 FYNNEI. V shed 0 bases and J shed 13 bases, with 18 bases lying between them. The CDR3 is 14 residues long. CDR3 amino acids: CASSEALQGGVPTF. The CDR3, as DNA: TGTGCCAGCAGTGAAGCGCTTCAGGGCGGAGTGCCCACCTTC.

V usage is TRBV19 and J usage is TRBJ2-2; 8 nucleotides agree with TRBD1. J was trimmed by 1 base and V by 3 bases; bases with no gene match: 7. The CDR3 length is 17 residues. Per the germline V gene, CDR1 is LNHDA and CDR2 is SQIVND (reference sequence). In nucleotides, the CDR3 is TGTGCCAGTAGTATCCCCATCGGACAGGGGAACACCGGGGAGCTGTTTTTT. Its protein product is CASSIPIGQGNTGELFF.

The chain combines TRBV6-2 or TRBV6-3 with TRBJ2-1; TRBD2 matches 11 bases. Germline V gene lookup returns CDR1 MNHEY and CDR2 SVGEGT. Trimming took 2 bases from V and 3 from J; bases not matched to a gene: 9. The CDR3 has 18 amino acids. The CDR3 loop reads CASSYSGPSGGFYNEQFF. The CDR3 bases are TGTGCCAGCAGTTACAGTGGGCCTAGCGGGGGGTTCTACAATGAGCAGTTCTTC.

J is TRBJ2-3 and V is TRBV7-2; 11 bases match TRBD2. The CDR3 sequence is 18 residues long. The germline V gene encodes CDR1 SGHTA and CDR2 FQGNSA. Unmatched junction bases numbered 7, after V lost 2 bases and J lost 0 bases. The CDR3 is CASSLKRLAGTSTDTQYF. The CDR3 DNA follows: TGTGCCAGCAGCTTAAAGAGACTAGCGGGAACTAGCACAGATACGCAGTATTTT. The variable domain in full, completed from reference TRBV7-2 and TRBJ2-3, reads GAGVSQSPSNKVTEKGKDVELRCDPISGHTALYWYRQSLGQGLEFLIYFQGNSAPDKSGLPSDRFSAERTGGSVSTLTIQRTQQEDSAVYLCASSLKRLAGTSTDTQYFGPGTRLTVL.

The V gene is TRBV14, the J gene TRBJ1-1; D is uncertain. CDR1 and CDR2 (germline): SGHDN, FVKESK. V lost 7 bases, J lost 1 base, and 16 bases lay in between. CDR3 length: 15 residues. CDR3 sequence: CASTRLGLGNTEAFF. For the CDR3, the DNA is TGTGCCAGCACCCGCCTAGGTCTGGGGAACACTGAAGCTTTCTTT.

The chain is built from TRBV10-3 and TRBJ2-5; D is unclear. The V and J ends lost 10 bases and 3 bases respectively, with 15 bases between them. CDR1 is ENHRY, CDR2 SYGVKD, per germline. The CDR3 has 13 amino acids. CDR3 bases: TGTGCCAGTGGCCGGGCAGGTGAAGAGACCCAGTACTTC. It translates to CASGRAGEETQYF.

CDR3 bases: TGTGCCAGCAGTTTTGGAGCGGGAGGGCCGATGTATGAGCAGTACTTC. Its translation is CASSFGAGGPMYEQYF. The chain recombines TRBV27 with TRBJ2-7, with TRBD2 matching 10 bases. V lost 3 bases to trimming and J lost 7 bases; unmatched junction nucleotides: 12. The germline CDR1 and CDR2 sequences are MNHEY and SMNVEV (reference sequence). CDR3 length: 16 amino acids.

The CDR3 spells CASSHRDTKSYEQYF. In DNA form, the CDR3 reads TGCGCCAGCAGTCACCGGGACACGAAGTCCTACGAGCAGTACTTC. The chain joins TRBV4-1 to TRBJ2-7; TRBD1 is a possible D gene (6 bases). V lost 6 bases to trimming and J lost 1 base, with 16 bases between them. The CDR3 has 15 amino acids. Germline V lookup: CDR1 MGHRA, CDR2 YSYEKL.

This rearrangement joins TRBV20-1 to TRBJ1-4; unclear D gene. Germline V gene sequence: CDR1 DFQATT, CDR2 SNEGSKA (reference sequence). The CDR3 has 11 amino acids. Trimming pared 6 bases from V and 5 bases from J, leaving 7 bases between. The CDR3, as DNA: TGCAGTGCCCGGGAGAATGAAAAACTGTTTTTT. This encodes CSARENEKLFF.

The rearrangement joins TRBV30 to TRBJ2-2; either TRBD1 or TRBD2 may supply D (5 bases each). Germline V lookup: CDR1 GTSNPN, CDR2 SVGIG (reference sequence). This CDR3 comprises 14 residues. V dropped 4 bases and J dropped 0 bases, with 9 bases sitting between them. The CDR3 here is CAWIPGPNTGELFF. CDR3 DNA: TGTGCCTGGATACCGGGACCGAACACCGGGGAGCTGTTTTTT.

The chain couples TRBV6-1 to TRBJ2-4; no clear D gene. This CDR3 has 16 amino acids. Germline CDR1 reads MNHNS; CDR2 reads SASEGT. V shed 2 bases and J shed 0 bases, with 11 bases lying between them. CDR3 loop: CASSELGRLAKNIQYF. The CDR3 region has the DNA TGTGCCAGCAGTGAATTAGGCAGACTAGCCAAAAACATTCAGTACTTC.

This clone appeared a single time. CDR3 sequence: CASSLPLTGTGTTDTQYF. The CDR3 bases are TGCGCCAGCAGCTTGCCCCTTACCGGGACAGGGACCACAGATACGCAGTATTTT. The chain has TRBV5-1 and TRBJ2-3, with 9 bases identical to TRBD1. The germline gives CDR1 SGHRS, CDR2 YFSETQ. The CDR3 sequence is 18 residues long. V lost 1 base, J lost 2 bases, and 11 bases stayed unmatched.

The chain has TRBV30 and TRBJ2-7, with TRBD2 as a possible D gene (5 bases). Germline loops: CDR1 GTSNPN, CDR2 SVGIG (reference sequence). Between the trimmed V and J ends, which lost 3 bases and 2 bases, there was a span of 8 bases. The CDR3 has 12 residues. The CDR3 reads CAWSAGAYEQYF. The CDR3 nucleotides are TGTGCCTGGAGCGCCGGGGCCTACGAGCAGTACTTC. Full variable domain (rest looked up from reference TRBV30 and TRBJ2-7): SQTIHQWPATLVQPVGSPLSLECTVEGTSNPNLYWYRQAAGRGLQLLFYSVGIGQISSEVPQNLSASRPQDRQFILSSKKLLLSDSGFYLCAWSAGAYEQYFGPGTRLTVT.

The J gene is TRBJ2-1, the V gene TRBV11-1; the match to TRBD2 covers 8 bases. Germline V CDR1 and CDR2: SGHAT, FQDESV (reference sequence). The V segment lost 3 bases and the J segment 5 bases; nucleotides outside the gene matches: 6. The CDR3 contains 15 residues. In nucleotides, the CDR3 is TGTGCCAGCAGCTTGAGGGCGCGGGGGGACAATGAGCAGTTCTTC. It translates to CASSLRARGDNEQFF.

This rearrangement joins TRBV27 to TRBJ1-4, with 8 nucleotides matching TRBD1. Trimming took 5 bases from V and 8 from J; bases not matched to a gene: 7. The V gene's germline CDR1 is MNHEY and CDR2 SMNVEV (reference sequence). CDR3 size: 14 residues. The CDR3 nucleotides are TGTGCCAGCAGTCCGCGGACAGGGATCGAAAAACTGTTTTTT. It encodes CASSPRTGIEKLFF.

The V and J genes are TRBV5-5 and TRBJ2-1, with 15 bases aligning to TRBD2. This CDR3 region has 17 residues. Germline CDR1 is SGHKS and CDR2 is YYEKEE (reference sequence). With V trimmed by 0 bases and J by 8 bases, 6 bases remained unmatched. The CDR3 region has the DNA TGTGCCAGCAGCTTGGAAGGGACTAGCGGGAGGATCCATGAGCAGTTCTTC. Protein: CASSLEGTSGRIHEQFF.

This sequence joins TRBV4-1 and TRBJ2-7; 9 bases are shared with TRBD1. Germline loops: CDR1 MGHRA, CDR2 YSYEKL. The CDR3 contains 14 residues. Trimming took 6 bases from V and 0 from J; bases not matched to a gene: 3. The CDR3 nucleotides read TGCGCCAGCAGGCCACAGGGGGCCTCCTACGAGCAGTACTTC. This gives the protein CASRPQGASYEQYF.

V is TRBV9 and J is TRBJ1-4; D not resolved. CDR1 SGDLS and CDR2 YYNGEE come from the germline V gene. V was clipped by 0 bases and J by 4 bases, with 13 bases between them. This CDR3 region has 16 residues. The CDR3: CASSVGDGEGNEKLFF. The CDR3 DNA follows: TGTGCCAGCAGCGTAGGAGATGGCGAGGGTAATGAAAAACTGTTTTTT.

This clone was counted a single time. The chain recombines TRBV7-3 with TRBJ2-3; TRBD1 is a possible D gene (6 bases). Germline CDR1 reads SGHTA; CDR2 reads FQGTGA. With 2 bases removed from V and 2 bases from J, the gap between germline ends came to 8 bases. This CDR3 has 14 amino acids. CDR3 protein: CASSLQGNTDTQYF. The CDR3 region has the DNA TGTGCCAGCAGCTTACAGGGGAACACAGATACGCAGTATTTT.

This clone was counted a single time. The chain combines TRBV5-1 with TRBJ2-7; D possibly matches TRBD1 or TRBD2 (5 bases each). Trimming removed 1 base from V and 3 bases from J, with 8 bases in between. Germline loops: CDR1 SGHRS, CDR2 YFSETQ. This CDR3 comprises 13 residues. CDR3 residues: CASSLLGDYEQYF. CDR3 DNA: TGCGCCAGCAGCTTGTTGGGGGACTACGAGCAGTACTTC.